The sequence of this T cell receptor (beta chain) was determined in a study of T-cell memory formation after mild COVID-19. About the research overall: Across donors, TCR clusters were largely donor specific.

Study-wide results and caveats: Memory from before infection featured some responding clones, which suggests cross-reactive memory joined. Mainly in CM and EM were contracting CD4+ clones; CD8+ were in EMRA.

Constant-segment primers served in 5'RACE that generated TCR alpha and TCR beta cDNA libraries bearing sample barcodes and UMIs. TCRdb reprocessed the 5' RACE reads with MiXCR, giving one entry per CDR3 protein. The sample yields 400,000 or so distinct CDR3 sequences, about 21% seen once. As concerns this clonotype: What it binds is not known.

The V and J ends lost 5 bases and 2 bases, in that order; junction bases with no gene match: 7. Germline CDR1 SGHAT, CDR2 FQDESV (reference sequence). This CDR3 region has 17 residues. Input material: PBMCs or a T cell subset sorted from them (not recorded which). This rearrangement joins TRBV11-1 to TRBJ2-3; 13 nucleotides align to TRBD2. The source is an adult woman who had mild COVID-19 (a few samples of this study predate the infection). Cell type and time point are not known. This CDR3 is CASSGLAGAWDTDTQYF. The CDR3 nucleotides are TGTGCCAGCAGCGGACTAGCGGGAGCCTGGGACACAGATACGCAGTATTTT.